The 30 T cell receptor beta chains below were found in one sample sequenced in a study of human T cells and chemical hapten exposure. Time point noted: patch test 3, about 24 weeks after DPC sensitization. The treatment was: therapeutic diphenylcyclopropenone sensitization with weekly scalp DPC. TCRdb processed the RACE reads anew with MiXCR; each CDR3 protein has one entry. The table lists approximately 88,000 distinct CDR3 sequences, 10% to 15% of them singletons. Source: whole blood, taken in connection with sensitization to the hapten diphenylcyclopropenone (DPC). The receptor source for this set is a woman in her 50s with alopecia areata. Some clones in this sample may be carry-over from other donors' samples.

CDR3 region: CASSQERVANVLTF. CDR3 nucleotide sequence: TGTGCCAGCAGCCAAGAAAGGGTGGCCAACGTCCTGACTTTC. V is TRBV14 and J is TRBJ2-6; D gene unclear. Trimming removed 0 bases at V and 6 bases at J, with 6 bases between. The CDR3 is 14 residues long. CDR1 is SGHDN, CDR2 FVKESK, per germline.

This clonotype was counted at least ten times. V usage is TRBV3-1 and J usage is TRBJ2-7, with 10 positions matching TRBD2. Germline CDR1 is LGHDT and CDR2 is YNNKEL (reference sequence). This CDR3 is 16 amino acids long. V shed 1 base and J 3 bases; nucleotides not matched to a gene: 6. CDR3 loop: CASSQGASGSFYEQYF. As DNA, the CDR3 is TGTGCCAGCAGCCAAGGGGCTAGCGGGAGTTTCTACGAGCAGTACTTC.

This clonotype was seen repeatedly, ten times or more. The rearrangement joins TRBV7-9 to TRBJ1-3, with 10 bases fitting TRBD1. The CDR3 loop spans 14 amino acids. V shed 4 bases and J 4 bases; nucleotides not matched to a gene: 1. Germline V lookup: CDR1 SEHNR, CDR2 FQNEAQ (reference sequence). DNA of the CDR3: TGTGCCAGCAGCTGGACAGGGGGAGGAAACACCATATATTTT. Translation: CASSWTGGGNTIYF.

The chain couples TRBV20-1 to TRBJ2-3, with unresolved D. V shed 1 base and J shed 1 base, with 6 bases lying between them. The CDR3 runs 13 residues. Germline CDR1 reads DFQATT; CDR2 reads SNEGSKA (reference sequence). The CDR3 nucleotides are TGCAGTGCTAGAGTAATGGGCACAGATACGCAGTATTTT. It yields the protein CSARVMGTDTQYF.

In its sample, this clonotype was seen a few times. V usage is TRBV30 and J usage is TRBJ2-3; no firm D call. This CDR3 has 11 residues. Germline V gene data show CDR1 as GTSNPN and CDR2 as SVGIG (reference sequence). V was clipped by 2 bases and J by 4 bases, with 4 bases between them. The CDR3 loop is CAWSQADTQYF. The DNA of the CDR3 is TGTGCCTGGAGTCAGGCAGATACGCAGTATTTT.

This chain joins TRBV5-1 and TRBJ2-5; 10 bases fit TRBD2. The CDR3 runs 15 residues. The V segment lost 7 bases and the J segment 5 bases; nucleotides outside the gene matches: 11. Per germline, CDR1 SGHRS and CDR2 YFSETQ. This chain's CDR3 is CASGASGSRMETQYF. DNA for the CDR3: TGCGCCAGCGGGGCTAGCGGGAGCAGAATGGAGACCCAGTACTTC. Complete variable domain (other parts from reference TRBV5-1 and TRBJ2-5): KAGVTQTPRYLIKTRGQQVTLSCSPISGHRSVSWYQQTPGQGLQFLFEYFSETQRNKGNFPGRFSGRQFSNSRSEMNVSTLELGDSALYLCASGASGSRMETQYFGPGTRLLVL.

This clonotype was observed many times. The chain carries TRBV20-1 and TRBJ2-4; D possibly corresponds to TRBD1 (7 bases). From germline, CDR1 is DFQATT and CDR2 SNEGSKA (reference sequence). The V and J ends lost 5 bases and 0 bases respectively, with 20 bases between them. This CDR3 has 17 residues. For the CDR3, the DNA is TGCAGTGCTCCCAGGGGGGCAGGGGACTTAGCCAAAAACATTCAGTACTTC. Translation gives CSAPRGAGDLAKNIQYF.

The V call is TRBV7-2, the J call TRBJ2-1, with TRBD2 matching 9 bases. Germline V gene sequence: CDR1 SGHTA, CDR2 FQGNSA. V dropped 6 bases and J dropped 1; count of bases not matched to a gene: 7. The CDR3 length is 16 residues. The CDR3 region is CASRVGLAGSYNEQFF. CDR3 nucleotides: TGTGCCAGCAGAGTGGGGCTAGCGGGATCCTACAATGAGCAGTTCTTC.

This rearrangement joins TRBV2 to TRBJ1-1, with TRBD1 matching 9 bases. Germline V lookup: CDR1 SNHLY, CDR2 FYNNEI. V was pared by 5 bases and J by 0 bases, with 10 bases of the junction left unmatched. The CDR3 is 17 amino acids. CDR3 amino acids: CASSFYRDRDLNTEAFF. The CDR3 bases are TGTGCCAGCAGTTTCTACCGGGACAGGGATTTGAACACTGAAGCTTTCTTT.

CDR3: CASSPSTGIEGELFF. The CDR3 DNA follows: TGCGCCAGCAGCCCCTCCACAGGGATTGAGGGGGAGCTGTTTTTT. The rearrangement joins TRBV5-1 to TRBJ2-2; tentatively, D is TRBD1 (6 bases). CDR1 SGHRS and CDR2 YFSETQ come from the germline V gene. The CDR3 extends over 15 amino acids. Trimming shortened V by 4 bases and J by 8 bases, and 18 bases separated the two germline ends.

Many counts were recorded for this clonotype. The chain has TRBV19 and TRBJ1-6, with D hard to call. Germline V gene data show CDR1 as LNHDA and CDR2 as SQIVND (reference sequence). V lost 9 bases and J lost 8, with 11 bases in between. The CDR3 is 12 residues long. The CDR3, as DNA: TGTGCCAGCGCCTCCGAAGATTCACCCCTCCACTTT. This gives the protein CASASEDSPLHF.

This clonotype was seen many times. V gene TRBV12-3 or TRBV12-4 combines with J gene TRBJ2-7, with 7 positions matching TRBD1. The CDR3 extends over 14 amino acids. With V trimmed by 7 bases and J by 6 bases, 12 bases remained unmatched. As DNA, the CDR3 is TGTGCCAGCACTAGGAGACAGGGAAGTAGCGAGCAGTACTTC. Protein: CASTRRQGSSEQYF.

The chain joins TRBV5-1 to TRBJ2-3, with 12 bases that match TRBD2. The V and J ends lost 3 bases and 1 base, in that order; junction bases with no gene match: 12. The CDR3 consists of 19 residues. The V gene's germline CDR1 is SGHRS and CDR2 YFSETQ. CDR3: CASSSGLAGSQIRTDTQYF. CDR3 coding DNA: TGCGCCAGCAGCTCCGGACTAGCGGGATCACAGATCCGCACAGATACGCAGTATTTT.

This clonotype was picked up a small number of times. This rearrangement joins TRBV29-1 to TRBJ2-5, with unresolved D. Germline loops: CDR1 SQVTM, CDR2 ANQGSEA. Trimming left V 6 bases short and J 3 bases short, with 5 bases between. The CDR3 has 10 amino acids. The CDR3, as DNA: TGCAGCGTGCGAGAAGAGACCCAGTACTTC. Residues: CSVREETQYF.

This clonotype showed up many times. The chain recombines TRBV12-3 or TRBV12-4 with TRBJ1-6, with 9 positions matching TRBD1. J was trimmed by 7 bases and V by 10 bases; bases with no gene match: 2. The CDR3 covers 12 residues. CDR3 region: CATGTGNSPLHF. Written as DNA, the CDR3 is TGTGCCACAGGGACAGGGAATTCACCCCTCCACTTT.

The J gene is TRBJ1-2, the V gene TRBV28; a weak D match, TRBD1 (5 bases). Trimming took 3 bases from V and 4 from J, leaving 9 bases between them. Germline-derived CDR1 and CDR2 are MDHEN and SYDVKM. This CDR3 contains 13 residues. CDR3 sequence (DNA): TGTGCCAGCAGTTTTGAGGGGACCTATGGCTACACCTTC. It codes for CASSFEGTYGYTF.

In this sample, this clonotype turned up many times. The rearrangement links TRBV6-6 to TRBJ1-6, with a possible D match to TRBD1 (5 bases). Trimming removed 2 bases at V and 9 bases at J, with 11 bases between. CDR3 length: 14 amino acids. CDR1 and CDR2 (germline): MNHNY, SVGAGI (reference sequence). The CDR3 DNA reads TGTGCCAGCAGTTACGGCGGGGGTAGTTCACCCCTCCACTTT. Translated: CASSYGGGSSPLHF.

This clonotype was observed a handful of times. The V call is TRBV3-1, the J call TRBJ2-1; weak D call: TRBD1 (5 bases). The V end was cut by 2 bases, the J end by 7 bases, with 12 bases between. Germline CDR1 is LGHDT and CDR2 is YNNKEL (reference sequence). CDR3 length equals 14 residues. CDR3 bases: TGTGCCAGCAGCCAACCCGAAAGGGGAAATGAGCAGTTCTTC. It is translated as CASSQPERGNEQFF.

This clonotype came up a few times. The chain uses TRBV7-8 and TRBJ2-5; D not certain. The CDR3 sequence is 11 residues long. The V end was cut by 9 bases, the J end by 8 bases, with 13 bases between. Germline CDR1 reads SGHVS; CDR2 reads FQNEAQ. The CDR3 bases are TGTGCCAGTAACGCCTACACCACCCAGTACTTC. This translates into CASNAYTTQYF. Using reference TRBV7-8 and TRBJ2-5 for the parts outside the CDR3, the full variable domain is GAGVSQSPRYKVAKRGQDVALRCDPISGHVSLFWYQQALGQGPEFLTYFQNEAQLDKSGLPSDRFFAERPEGSVSTLKIQRTQQEDSAVYLCASNAYTTQYFGPGTRLLVL.

Only a few counts were recorded for this clonotype. The chain couples TRBV5-6 to TRBJ2-7, with D possibly TRBD2 on 5 matching bases. The V and J ends lost 0 bases and 8 bases respectively, with 18 bases between them. CDR1 and CDR2 (germline): SGHDT, YYEEEE. The CDR3 is 15 amino acids. CDR3 amino acids: CASSLAYWAGPKQYF. CDR3 coding DNA: TGTGCCAGCAGCTTGGCCTACTGGGCGGGCCCCAAGCAGTACTTC.

This clonotype was seen repeatedly, ten times or more. The chain uses TRBV6-1 and TRBJ2-7; TRBD2 aligns across 7 bases. Germline CDR1 MNHNS, CDR2 SASEGT. The CDR3 loop spans 16 amino acids. Trimming cost V 1 base and J 4 bases; bases outside gene matches: 10. CDR3 in amino acids: CASSEEASSGGYEQYF. The DNA of the CDR3 is TGTGCCAGCAGTGAAGAGGCGTCTAGCGGAGGTTACGAGCAGTACTTC.

This clonotype was detected only a few times. J is TRBJ1-6 and V is TRBV21-1; TRBD1, the table's D call, was not compared with the DNA. TRBV21-1 is a known pseudogene. The CDR3 runs 17 residues. Here the CDR3 DNA reads TGTGCCAGCAGCAAAGCGCAGGGGCGCTCCTATAATTCACCCCTCCACTTT. It yields the protein CASSKAQGRSYNSPLHF.

The V call is TRBV11-2, the J call TRBJ1-4; D gene unclear. The CDR3 extends over 14 amino acids. The germline CDR1 and CDR2 sequences are SGHAT and FQNNGV. Between the trimmed V and J ends, which lost 0 bases and 8 bases, there was a span of 10 bases. CDR3 DNA: TGTGCCAGCAGCTTAGATCCTGAGACAGAAAAACTGTTTTTT. It yields the protein CASSLDPETEKLFF.

The chain combines TRBV2 with TRBJ2-7, with a tentative D call TRBD1 (5 bases). The CDR3 has 12 residues. Germline lookup yields CDR1 SNHLY and CDR2 FYNNEI. The germline V and J ends were trimmed by 5 bases and 2 bases, with 7 bases remaining between them. CDR3 sequence (DNA): TGTGCCAGCAGTACAGGTACCTACGAGCAGTACTTC. Its protein is CASSTGTYEQYF.

This clonotype was picked up many times. The CDR3 here is CASSPTGGQSTGELFF. The CDR3, as DNA: TGTGCCAGCAGCCCCACCGGGGGACAGTCCACCGGGGAGCTGTTTTTT. The chain links TRBV21-1 to TRBJ2-2; the table's D call TRBD1 went unverified against the DNA. TRBV21-1 has pseudogene status. This CDR3 has 16 residues.

This clonotype was seen a few times. The chain has TRBV10-1 and TRBJ2-1, with TRBD2 matching 14 bases. V shed 5 bases, J shed 0 bases, and the junction held 3 bases outside the gene matches. Germline V gives CDR1 WNHNN, CDR2 SYGVQD (reference sequence). The CDR3 has 17 amino acids. The CDR3 is CASSPGTSGSSYNEQFF. The DNA for the CDR3 is TGCGCCAGCAGTCCCGGGACTAGCGGGAGCTCCTACAATGAGCAGTTCTTC.

The chain recombines TRBV7-6 with TRBJ2-7; D possibly corresponds to TRBD2 (6 bases). V dropped 1 base and J dropped 0 bases, with 7 bases sitting between them. This CDR3 has 14 residues. Germline CDR1 SGHVS, CDR2 FNYEAQ. DNA of the CDR3: TGTGCCAGCAGCTTAGGACTAGACTCCTACGAGCAGTACTTC. This encodes CASSLGLDSYEQYF.

This clonotype was counted at least ten times. The V and J genes are TRBV18 and TRBJ2-1; possibly TRBD1 for D (5 bases). Between the trimmed V and J ends, which lost 3 bases and 9 bases, there was a span of 21 bases. Per germline, CDR1 KGHSH and CDR2 LQKENI. The CDR3 extends over 16 amino acids. This CDR3 reads CASSPGWGRSGTEQFF. For the CDR3, the DNA is TGTGCCAGCTCACCCGGGTGGGGCAGATCCGGCACTGAGCAGTTCTTC.

The chain links TRBV5-4 to TRBJ2-2, with a tentative D call TRBD1 (5 bases). V was cut by 0 bases and J by 4 bases, with 10 bases left in between. CDR1 SGHNT and CDR2 YYREEE come from the germline V gene (reference sequence). The CDR3 runs 15 residues. The CDR3 nucleotides read TGTGCCAGCAGCTTGGAAGGGGTGGGCACCGGGGAGCTGTTTTTT. This sequence encodes CASSLEGVGTGELFF.

This clonotype was observed a handful of times. This chain joins TRBV15 and TRBJ1-1; D gene ambiguous. V dropped 0 bases and J dropped 0 bases, with 5 bases sitting between them. The CDR3 loop spans 14 amino acids. CDR1 is LNHNV, CDR2 YYDKDF, per germline (reference sequence). The CDR3 nucleotides are TGTGCCACCAGCAGAGAGAAAATGAACACTGAAGCTTTCTTT. Protein product: CATSREKMNTEAFF.